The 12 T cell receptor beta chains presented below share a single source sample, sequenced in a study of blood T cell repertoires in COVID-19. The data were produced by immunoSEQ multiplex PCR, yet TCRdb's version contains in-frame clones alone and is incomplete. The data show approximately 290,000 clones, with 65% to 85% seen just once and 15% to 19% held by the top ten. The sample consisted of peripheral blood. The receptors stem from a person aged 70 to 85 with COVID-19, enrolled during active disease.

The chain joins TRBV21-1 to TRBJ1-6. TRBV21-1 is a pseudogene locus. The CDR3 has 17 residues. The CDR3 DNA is TGTGCCAGCAGCAAAGCGCTCACGAGCGGATATAATTCACCCCTCCACTTT. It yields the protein CASSKALTSGYNSPLHF.

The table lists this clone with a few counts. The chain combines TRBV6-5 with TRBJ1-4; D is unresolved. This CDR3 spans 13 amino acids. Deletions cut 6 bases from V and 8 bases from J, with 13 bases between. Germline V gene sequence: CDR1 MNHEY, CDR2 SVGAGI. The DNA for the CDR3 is TGTGCCAGCAGACCTACAGAAGACGAAAAACTGTTTTTT. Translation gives CASRPTEDEKLFF.

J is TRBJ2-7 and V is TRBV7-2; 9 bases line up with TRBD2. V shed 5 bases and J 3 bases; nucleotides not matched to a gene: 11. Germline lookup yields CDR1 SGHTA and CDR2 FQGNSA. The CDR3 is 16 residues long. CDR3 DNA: TGTGCCAGCAGCACCAGACTAGCGGCCACGGGCTACGAGCAGTACTTC. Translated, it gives CASSTRLAATGYEQYF.

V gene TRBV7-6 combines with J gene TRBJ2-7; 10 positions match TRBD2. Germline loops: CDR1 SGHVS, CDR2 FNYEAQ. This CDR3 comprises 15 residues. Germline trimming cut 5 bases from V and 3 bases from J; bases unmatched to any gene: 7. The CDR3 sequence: CASSPVAGGDYEQYF. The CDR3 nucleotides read TGTGCCAGCAGCCCAGTAGCGGGAGGAGACTACGAGCAGTACTTC.

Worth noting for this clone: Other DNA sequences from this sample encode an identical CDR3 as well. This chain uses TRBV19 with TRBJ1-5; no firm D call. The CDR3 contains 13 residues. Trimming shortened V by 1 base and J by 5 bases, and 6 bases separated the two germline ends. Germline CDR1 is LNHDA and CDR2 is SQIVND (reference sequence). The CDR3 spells CASSIVSDQPQHF. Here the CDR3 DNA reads TGTGCCAGTAGTATAGTGTCGGATCAGCCCCAGCATTTT.

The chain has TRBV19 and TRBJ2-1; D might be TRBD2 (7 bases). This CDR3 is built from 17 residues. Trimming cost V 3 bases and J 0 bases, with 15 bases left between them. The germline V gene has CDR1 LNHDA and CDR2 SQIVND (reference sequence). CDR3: CASSMSKRGGSYNEQFF. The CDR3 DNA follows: TGTGCCAGTAGTATGTCTAAGAGGGGGGGCTCCTACAATGAGCAGTTCTTC.

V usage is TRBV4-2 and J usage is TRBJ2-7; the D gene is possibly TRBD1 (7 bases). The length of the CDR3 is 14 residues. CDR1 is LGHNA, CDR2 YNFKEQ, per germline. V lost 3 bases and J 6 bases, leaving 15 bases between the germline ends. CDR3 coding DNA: TGTGCCAGCAGCCAGACAGGGCCCGGGGGCGAGCAGTACTTC. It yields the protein CASSQTGPGGEQYF.

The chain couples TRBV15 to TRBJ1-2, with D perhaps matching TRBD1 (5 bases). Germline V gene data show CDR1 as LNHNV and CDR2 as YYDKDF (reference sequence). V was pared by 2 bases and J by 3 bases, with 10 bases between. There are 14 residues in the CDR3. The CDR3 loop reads CATSRQDSHYGYTF. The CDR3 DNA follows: TGTGCCACCAGCAGACAAGACAGCCACTATGGCTACACCTTC.

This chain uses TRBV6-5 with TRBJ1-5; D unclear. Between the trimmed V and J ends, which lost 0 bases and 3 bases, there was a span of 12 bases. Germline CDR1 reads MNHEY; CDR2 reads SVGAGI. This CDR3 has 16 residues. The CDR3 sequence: CASSYSWQEANQPQHF. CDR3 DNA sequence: TGTGCCAGCAGTTACTCTTGGCAGGAGGCCAATCAGCCCCAGCATTTT.

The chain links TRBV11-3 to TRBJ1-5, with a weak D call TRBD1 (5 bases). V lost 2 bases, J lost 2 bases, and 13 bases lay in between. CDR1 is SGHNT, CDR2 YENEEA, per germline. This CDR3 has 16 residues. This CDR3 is CASSLRGRERNQPQHF. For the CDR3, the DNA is TGTGCCAGCAGCTTAAGGGGCCGGGAGCGCAATCAGCCCCAGCATTTT.

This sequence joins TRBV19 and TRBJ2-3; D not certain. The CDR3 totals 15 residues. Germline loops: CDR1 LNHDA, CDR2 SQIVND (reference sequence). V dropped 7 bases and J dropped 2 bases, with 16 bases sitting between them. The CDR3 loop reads CASKVGTLITDTQYF. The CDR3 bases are TGTGCCAGTAAAGTGGGCACTTTAATCACAGATACGCAGTATTTT. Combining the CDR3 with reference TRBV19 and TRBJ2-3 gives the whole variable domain DGGITQSPKYLFRKEGQNVTLSCEQNLNHDAMYWYRQDPGQGLRLIYYSQIVNDFQKGDIAEGYSVSREKKESFPLTVTSAQKNPTAFYLCASKVGTLITDTQYFGPGTRLTVL.

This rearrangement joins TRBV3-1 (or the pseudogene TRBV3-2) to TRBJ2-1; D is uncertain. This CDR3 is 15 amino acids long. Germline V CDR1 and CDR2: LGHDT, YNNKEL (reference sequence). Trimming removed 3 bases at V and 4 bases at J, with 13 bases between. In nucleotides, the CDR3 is TGTGCCAGCAGCCACTTCGCGTCCCTGTACAATGAGCAGTTCTTC. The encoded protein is CASSHFASLYNEQFF.